This T cell receptor (beta chain) derives from a study of T cells after yellow fever vaccination. About the study: SMART-Seq v4 Ultra Low Input handled preparation of low-cell-number fractions. Regarding the study as a whole: Contaminating bulk clonotypes could be abundant in FACS-sorted repertoires.

This clonotype was detected only a few times. Its target is not known. V lost 6 bases to trimming and J lost 10 bases; unmatched junction nucleotides: 1. This CDR3 is 9 amino acids long. Germline CDR1 DFQATT, CDR2 SNEGSKA (reference sequence). Universal primer sites and UMIs were introduced during 5'RACE template-switching synthesis of TCR cDNA. Using its own MiXCR run on the 5' RACE reads, TCRdb lists one record per CDR3 protein. The sample yields 180,000 or so distinct CDR3 sequences, about 11% seen once. The input for sequencing was CD8+ T cells sorted from PBMCs, taken 15 days after the yellow fever booster vaccination. The receptor comes from a young man who received the YFV17D yellow fever vaccine. The chain combines TRBV20-1 with TRBJ2-3; 7 bases agree with TRBD2. The CDR3 region is CSAGGSQYF. In DNA, the CDR3 is TGCAGTGCCGGGGGGTCGCAGTATTTT.